This TCR beta chain was observed in a study of T cell responses to AZD1222 COVID-19 vaccine. This table comes from immunoSEQ multiplex PCR, and its TCRdb copy is limited to in-frame clones, with some not included. This table holds fewer than 130,000 clones, around 92% found once. The V gene's germline CDR1 is WSHSY and CDR2 SAAADI. Trimming took off 3 bases at V and 0 bases at J, with 9 bases between the two ends. The CDR3 spans 14 residues. Regarding this clone: Its antigen is unknown.

The study, taken as a whole, reports: There were mostly white British donors and more females than males, and clonal diversity was possibly underestimated. At 160-218 and 743-854, vaccine-associated CD4 TCRs were dominant, and they spanned spike. Seropositive AZD1222 recipients at baseline numbered only 6 or 7.

The receptor was isolated from an adult in good health. The chain has TRBV10-2 and TRBJ2-7, with D possibly being TRBD1 or TRBD2 (5 bases each). This specimen was peripheral blood, taken on day 0 of AZD1222 vaccination. The CDR3: CASSESGSSYEQYF. CDR3 bases: TGCGCCAGCAGTGAATCAGGGAGCTCCTACGAGCAGTACTTC.